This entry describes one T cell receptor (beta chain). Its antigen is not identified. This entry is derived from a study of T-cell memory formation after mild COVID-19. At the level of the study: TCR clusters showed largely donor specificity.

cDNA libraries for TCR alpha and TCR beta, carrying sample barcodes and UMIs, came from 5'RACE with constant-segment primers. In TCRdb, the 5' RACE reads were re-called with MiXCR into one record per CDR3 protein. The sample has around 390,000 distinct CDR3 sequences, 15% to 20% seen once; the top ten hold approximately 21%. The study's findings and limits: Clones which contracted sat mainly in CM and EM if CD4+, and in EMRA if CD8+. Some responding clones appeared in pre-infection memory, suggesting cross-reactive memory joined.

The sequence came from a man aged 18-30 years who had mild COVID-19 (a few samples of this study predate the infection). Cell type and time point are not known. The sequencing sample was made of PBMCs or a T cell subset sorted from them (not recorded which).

CDR3 bases: TGCAGCGCAGGGGACACCGGGGAGCTGTTTTTT. Its protein is CSAGDTGELFF. This sequence joins TRBV29-1 and TRBJ2-2; possibly TRBD1 for D (6 bases). This CDR3 has 11 residues. Looked up from germline, CDR1 is SQVTM and CDR2 is ANQGSEA. The V and J ends lost 7 bases and 3 bases respectively, with 6 bases between them.